This is a list of T cell receptor beta chains from one sample in a study of blood T cells in healthy people across ages. From the 5' RACE reads, TCRdb called clonotypes with MiXCR, one entry per CDR3 protein. The table lists around 990,000 distinct CDR3 sequences, 35% to 45% of them singletons. Material for sequencing was blood. All receptors derive from a man younger than 35 in good health. Each CDR3 is given with its conserved first and last residue. The order of the fields is J gene, V gene, clone size, D gene, CDR3 DNA, CDR3 protein. D genes are given only for firm matches. Size is omitted from some rows. Given values are once, few, many or a class for expanded clones.

j_gene: TRBJ1-1; v_gene: TRBV20-1; abundance: -; d_gene: TRBD1; CDR3nt: TGCAGTGCTAGAGATCTACAGGGGGCTGGCACTGAAGCTTTCTTT; CDR3aa: CSARDLQGAGTEAFF
j_gene: TRBJ2-3; v_gene: TRBV20-1; abundance: -; d_gene: -; CDR3nt: TGCAGTGCCCGCCGGGACCCATACACAGATACGCAGTATTTT; CDR3aa: CSARRDPYTDTQYF
j_gene: TRBJ2-3; v_gene: TRBV7-2; abundance: -; d_gene: -; CDR3nt: TGTGCCAGCAGCTTATCGGGTTTAAGAGGATCAGATACGCAGTATTTT; CDR3aa: CASSLSGLRGSDTQYF
j_gene: TRBJ2-3; v_gene: TRBV4-2; abundance: -; d_gene: -; CDR3nt: TGTGCCAGCAGCCAAGAAACATCGTGGGGGGGCGAGGTAGAGACGCAGTATTTT; CDR3aa: CASSQETSWGGEVETQYF
j_gene: TRBJ1-2; v_gene: TRBV2; abundance: -; d_gene: -; CDR3nt: TGTGCCAGCATCCATAGCCGGGACATAGGCGGCTACACCTTC; CDR3aa: CASIHSRDIGGYTF
j_gene: TRBJ2-6; v_gene: TRBV12-3/TRBV12-4; abundance: many; d_gene: -; CDR3nt: TGTGCCAGCAGTAGATCTGGGGCCAACGTCCTGACTTTC; CDR3aa: CASSRSGANVLTF
j_gene: TRBJ2-3; v_gene: TRBV11-2; abundance: -; d_gene: -; CDR3nt: TGTGCCAGCAGCAACCTCGAGGGATCTAGCACAGATACGCAGTATTTT; CDR3aa: CASSNLEGSSTDTQYF
j_gene: TRBJ2-5; v_gene: TRBV9; abundance: -; d_gene: TRBD2; CDR3nt: TGTGCCAGCAAAAAACTAGCGGGGGCCGAGACCTACAATGAGCAGTACTTC; CDR3aa: CASKKLAGAETYNEQYF
j_gene: TRBJ2-4; v_gene: TRBV2; abundance: -; d_gene: TRBD1; CDR3nt: TGTGCCAGCAGTGACCCCGGACAGGGCGAGGCCAAAAACATTCAGTACTTC; CDR3aa: CASSDPGQGEAKNIQYF
j_gene: TRBJ1-1; v_gene: TRBV2; abundance: -; d_gene: -; CDR3nt: TGTGCCAGCAGTGACCGCAGTTCAGAAGCTTTCTTT; CDR3aa: CASSDRSSEAFF
j_gene: TRBJ1-2; v_gene: TRBV3-1; abundance: few; d_gene: -; CDR3nt: TGTGCCAGCAGCCAAGAGGCACAGGTCGAAGGTTTAGGGGGCTACACCTTC; CDR3aa: CASSQEAQVEGLGGYTF
j_gene: TRBJ1-1; v_gene: TRBV4-1; abundance: -; d_gene: -; CDR3nt: TGCGCCAGCAGCCAAGAGAACTTAAACAGGGACGAAGCTTTCTTT; CDR3aa: CASSQENLNRDEAFF
j_gene: TRBJ2-5; v_gene: TRBV4-2; abundance: few; d_gene: -; CDR3nt: TGTGCCAGCAGCCAAGAGGGAAGGGGCAGGGGCGAGACCCAGTACTTC; CDR3aa: CASSQEGRGRGETQYF
j_gene: TRBJ1-5; v_gene: TRBV10-3; abundance: -; d_gene: TRBD1; CDR3nt: TGTGCCATCAGTGAGTCCGGGACAGGGGATCAGCCCCAGCATTTT; CDR3aa: CAISESGTGDQPQHF
j_gene: TRBJ1-2; v_gene: TRBV29-1; abundance: many; d_gene: -; CDR3nt: TGCAGCGTTGCTATGGGATTGGATGGCTACACCTTC; CDR3aa: CSVAMGLDGYTF
j_gene: TRBJ2-1; v_gene: TRBV7-9; abundance: few; d_gene: TRBD1; CDR3nt: TGTGCCAGCAGCTATGGACAGGGGGGCTTGAAGTTCTTC; CDR3aa: CASSYGQGGLKFF
j_gene: TRBJ1-5; v_gene: TRBV2; abundance: -; d_gene: -; CDR3nt: TGTGCCAGCAGTGCCGGGGGGCGCAATCAGCCCCAGCATTTT; CDR3aa: CASSAGGRNQPQHF
j_gene: TRBJ1-1; v_gene: TRBV7-6; abundance: few; d_gene: -; CDR3nt: TGTGCCAGCAGCTTAGAAGCAGGGTTGAACACTGAAGCTTTCTTT; CDR3aa: CASSLEAGLNTEAFF
j_gene: TRBJ1-5; v_gene: TRBV2; abundance: -; d_gene: -; CDR3nt: TGTGCCAGCGATGACTCCTATTCCTATCAGCCCCAGCATTTT; CDR3aa: CASDDSYSYQPQHF
j_gene: TRBJ2-1; v_gene: TRBV6-5; abundance: -; d_gene: TRBD1; CDR3nt: TGTGCCAGCCGTCGAGGGACAGGGGGCAATGAGCAGTTCTTC; CDR3aa: CASRRGTGGNEQFF
j_gene: TRBJ2-3; v_gene: TRBV5-1; abundance: -; d_gene: -; CDR3nt: TGCGCCAGCAGCAATCGACAGGCGAGCACAGATACGCAGTATTTT; CDR3aa: CASSNRQASTDTQYF
j_gene: TRBJ2-1; v_gene: TRBV20-1; abundance: -; d_gene: -; CDR3nt: TGCAGTGCTAAAAGCCAGGCCGCGAGGAATGAGCAGTTCTTC; CDR3aa: CSAKSQAARNEQFF
j_gene: TRBJ1-1; v_gene: TRBV19; abundance: -; d_gene: -; CDR3nt: TGTGCCAGTAGTACTCGATGGCTGGGAGTAGGGACTGAAGCTTTCTTT; CDR3aa: CASSTRWLGVGTEAFF